A single sample gave rise to the 18 T cell receptor beta chains below, sequenced in a study of blood T cell repertoires in COVID-19. TCRdb's table, derived via immunoSEQ multiplex PCR, lists solely in-frame clones and lacks some. This sample has around 170,000 clones, with around 82% found just once. The sample was peripheral blood. The receptors originated from a man in his late teens or twenties with active or convalescent COVID-19.

V is TRBV28 and J is TRBJ1-2, with D unresolved. Germline CDR1 and CDR2: MDHEN and SYDVKM. This CDR3 comprises 12 residues. Trimming removed 3 bases at V and 5 bases at J, with 7 bases between. In DNA form, the CDR3 reads TGTGCCAGCAGTTTGAGGACTTATGGCTACACCTTC. As protein: CASSLRTYGYTF.

V and J are TRBV5-1 and TRBJ2-7, with 13 bases lining up with TRBD2. Trimming at V came to 4 bases and at J to 3 bases, leaving 4 bases not matched to a gene. Germline V gives CDR1 SGHRS, CDR2 YFSETQ. The CDR3 extends over 15 amino acids. In DNA form, the CDR3 reads TGCGCCAGCAGCGTAACTAGCGGGAGGGACTACGAGCAGTACTTC. This gives the protein CASSVTSGRDYEQYF.

The chain is built from TRBV5-6 and TRBJ2-4; 7 positions match TRBD1. After removal of 4 bases from V and 3 bases from J, the junction contained 7 bases not matched to a gene. This CDR3 region has 15 residues. Germline V lookup: CDR1 SGHDT, CDR2 YYEEEE. The CDR3 reads CASSLTGTDKNIQYF. The CDR3 region has the DNA TGTGCCAGCAGCCTGACCGGGACAGACAAAAACATTCAGTACTTC.

This chain connects TRBV28 to TRBJ1-5; D not certain. The length of the CDR3 is 13 residues. Germline CDR1 and CDR2: MDHEN and SYDVKM. V was cut by 7 bases and J by 11 bases, with 18 bases left in between. CDR3 sequence reads: CASTGGGTNTQHF. The CDR3 DNA is TGTGCCAGCACGGGTGGAGGAACAAATACCCAGCATTTT. Using reference TRBV28 and TRBJ1-5 for the parts outside the CDR3, the full variable domain is DVKVTQSSRYLVKRTGEKVFLECVQDMDHENMFWYRQDPGLGLRLIYFSYDVKMKEKGDIPEGYSVSREKKERFSLILESASTNQTSMYLCASTGGGTNTQHFGDGTRLSIL.

The chain has TRBV6-5 and TRBJ2-7; TRBD2 matches 12 bases. V trimming: 8 bases; J trimming: 3 bases; junction bases outside the gene matches: 5. Per germline, CDR1 MNHEY and CDR2 SVGAGI. CDR3 length equals 14 residues. In DNA form, the CDR3 reads TGTGCCAGCCAACGACTAGCGGGAGTCTACGAGCAGTACTTC. Its translation is CASQRLAGVYEQYF.

The V call is TRBV25-1, the J call TRBJ2-6; D is undetermined. Germline CDR1 reads MGHDK; CDR2 reads SYGVNS. Trimming left V 1 base short and J 4 bases short, with 17 bases between. CDR3 length: 18 residues. CDR3 sequence reads: CASSESTGSQVGANVLTF. In DNA form, the CDR3 reads TGTGCCAGCAGTGAATCTACCGGTAGTCAAGTAGGGGCCAACGTCCTGACTTTC. Together with reference TRBV25-1 and TRBJ2-6, the CDR3 gives the full variable domain: EADIYQTPRYLVIGTGKKITLECSQTMGHDKMYWYQQDPGMELHLIHYSYGVNSTEKGDLSSESTVSRIRTEHFPLTLESARPSHTSQYLCASSESTGSQVGANVLTFGAGSRLTVL.

The gene calls are TRBV28 and TRBJ2-3, with D possibly being TRBD1 (6 bases). CDR3 length equals 15 residues. The V end was cut by 5 bases, the J end by 9 bases, with 21 bases between. Per the germline V gene, CDR1 is MDHEN and CDR2 is SYDVKM. CDR3: CASSPMTGLHGTQYF. The CDR3 nucleotides are TGTGCCAGCAGTCCTATGACAGGATTACACGGGACGCAGTATTTT.

This chain uses TRBV5-4 with TRBJ2-2; 11 nucleotides match TRBD2. CDR1 is SGHNT and CDR2 is YYREEE in the germline V gene (reference sequence). V was clipped by 4 bases and J by 0 bases; unmatched bases: 2. The CDR3 is made up of 16 amino acids. The CDR3 DNA reads as TGTGCCAGCAGCCCGGGACTAGCGGCGAACACCGGGGAGCTGTTTTTT. Protein product: CASSPGLAANTGELFF.

The chain links TRBV25-1 to TRBJ2-2; 8 positions match TRBD2. V shed 2 bases and J 5 bases; nucleotides not matched to a gene: 7. Germline V gene lookup returns CDR1 MGHDK and CDR2 SYGVNS. This CDR3 has 16 amino acids. The chain's CDR3 is CASSEQAGVYTGELFF. The DNA of the CDR3 is TGTGCCAGCAGTGAACAAGCGGGAGTTTATACCGGGGAGCTGTTTTTT.

J is TRBJ1-5 and V is TRBV5-8; a possible D gene is TRBD1 (5 bases). V shed 0 bases and J shed 3 bases, with 13 bases lying between them. Germline assignment: CDR1 SGHTS and CDR2 YDEGEE. This CDR3 spans 16 amino acids. CDR3 residues: CASSLEGRVINQPQHF. The CDR3 region has the DNA TGTGCCAGCAGCTTGGAGGGCAGGGTGATCAATCAGCCCCAGCATTTT.

The rearrangement links TRBV7-8 to TRBJ2-1; perhaps TRBD2 as D (6 bases). Trimming stripped 1 base from V and 3 bases from J, with 10 bases between. The germline gives CDR1 SGHVS, CDR2 FQNEAQ. This CDR3 comprises 15 residues. The CDR3 bases are TGTGCCAGCAGCTTAGGGACGGGAGTCTACAATGAGCAGTTCTTC. This translates into CASSLGTGVYNEQFF. Full variable domain (missing parts from reference TRBV7-8 and TRBJ2-1): GAGVSQSPRYKVAKRGQDVALRCDPISGHVSLFWYQQALGQGPEFLTYFQNEAQLDKSGLPSDRFFAERPEGSVSTLKIQRTQQEDSAVYLCASSLGTGVYNEQFFGPGTRLTVL.

The V and J genes are TRBV7-9 and TRBJ2-5, with 9 bases that match TRBD2. CDR3 length: 18 residues. V trimming: 5 bases; J trimming: 5 bases; junction bases outside the gene matches: 18. CDR1 and CDR2 (germline): SEHNR, FQNEAQ (reference sequence). CDR3 in amino acids: CASSPSRGAGGRRETQYF. The DNA for the CDR3 is TGTGCCAGCAGCCCCAGCCGGGGAGCGGGGGGCCGGAGGGAGACCCAGTACTTC.

This chain connects TRBV12-5 to TRBJ1-5; 7 bases agree with TRBD1. CDR1 is LGHNT and CDR2 is FRNRAP in the germline V gene. The V gene end was trimmed by 6 bases and the J gene end by 0 bases; junction bases not matched to a gene: 11. The CDR3 is 17 amino acids. The CDR3 region has the DNA TGTGCTAGTGGACCTACAGGGGCTTCCTATAGCAATCAGCCCCAGCATTTT. Protein: CASGPTGASYSNQPQHF.

This clone was seen a handful of times. The chain is built from TRBV4-3 and TRBJ2-3; TRBD2 matches at 7 bases. The V gene's germline CDR1 is LGHNA and CDR2 YSLEER. The CDR3 spans 17 residues. Germline trimming cut 0 bases from V and 4 bases from J; bases unmatched to any gene: 10. This chain's CDR3 is CASSQDHWREIPDTQYF. The CDR3 coding sequence is TGCGCCAGCAGCCAAGATCATTGGCGGGAGATACCAGATACGCAGTATTTT.

The genes are TRBV5-1 and TRBJ2-1; D is possibly TRBD2 (6 bases). The CDR3 has 15 amino acids. Germline V gene sequence: CDR1 SGHRS, CDR2 YFSETQ. Trimming cost V 2 bases and J 3 bases, with 12 bases left between them. The CDR3 nucleotides are TGCGCCAGCAGCTTCAGGACTACAGACTACAATGAGCAGTTCTTC. It translates to CASSFRTTDYNEQFF.

This clone was counted once. The V and J genes are TRBV14 and TRBJ1-1; TRBD1 is a possible D gene (5 bases). The CDR3 spans 14 residues. Trimming took off 4 bases at V and 4 bases at J, with 13 bases between the two ends. The V gene's germline CDR1 is SGHDN and CDR2 FVKESK. The CDR3 reads CASSPFRDTTEAFF. The CDR3 DNA reads as TGTGCCAGCAGCCCTTTCAGGGATACCACTGAAGCTTTCTTT.

This clone is a singleton in its sample. The chain is built from TRBV21-1 and TRBJ2-1; the table's D call, TRBD1, has no DNA check behind it. TRBV21-1 is an annotated pseudogene. This CDR3 has 17 residues. As DNA, the CDR3 is TGTGCCAGCAACCGAAGGACAGGGGGCAGTCGGGACAATGAGCAGTTCTTC. This codes for CASNRRTGGSRDNEQFF.

The chain combines TRBV19 with TRBJ2-3, with 7 nucleotides matching TRBD2. Germline CDR1 reads LNHDA; CDR2 reads SQIVND (reference sequence). V lost 3 bases, J lost 1 base, and 7 bases stayed unmatched. CDR3 length equals 16 residues. The DNA of the CDR3 is TGTGCCAGTAGTATTGGCCATAGCGGGCGCACAGATACGCAGTATTTT. Encoded protein: CASSIGHSGRTDTQYF.